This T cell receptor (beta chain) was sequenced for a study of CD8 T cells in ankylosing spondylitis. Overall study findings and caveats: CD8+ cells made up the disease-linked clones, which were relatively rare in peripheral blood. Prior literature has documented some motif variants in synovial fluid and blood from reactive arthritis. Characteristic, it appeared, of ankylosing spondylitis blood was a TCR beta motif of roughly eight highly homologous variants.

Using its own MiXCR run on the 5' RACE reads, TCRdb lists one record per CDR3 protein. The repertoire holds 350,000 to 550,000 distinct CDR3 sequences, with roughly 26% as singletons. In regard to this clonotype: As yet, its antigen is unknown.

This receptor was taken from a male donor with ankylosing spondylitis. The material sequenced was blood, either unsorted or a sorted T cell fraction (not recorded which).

The CDR3 sequence is CATGGDNSPLHF. DNA for the CDR3: TGCGCAACAGGGGGAGATAATTCACCCCTCCACTTT. The genes are TRBV20-1 and TRBJ1-6, with 8 bases matching TRBD1. Germline V gene data show CDR1 as DFQATT and CDR2 as SNEGSKA (reference sequence). The CDR3 spans 12 residues.